Listed below are T cell receptor beta chains from one sample, sequenced in a study of blood T cell repertoires in COVID-19. The table came from immunoSEQ multiplex PCR; TCRdb's copy has only in-frame clones and leaves some out. The sample consists of under 100,000 clones, 70% to 90% of them appearing once. The material sequenced was peripheral blood. The receptors stem from a human donor in a cohort sampled during active COVID-19. Each CDR3 is given without its conserved first and last residue. Only some rows state a clone size, as once, few, many or a class for expanded clones.

clone_size v_call cdr3_aa
- TRBV27 ASKLAGSGNTIY
- TRBV7-9 ASSLGTPYEQY
- TRBV6-5 ASSYSDRLTNEKLF
- TRBV28 ASSFGTSGGQETQY
once TRBV27 ASSFSSRGGYT
- TRBV18 ASSPARFGGLF
- TRBV7-9 ASSPKRGSGNTIY
- TRBV14 ASSHATGSPPR
- TRBV30 AWSPDSSYEKLF
- TRBV4-1 ASSQGQGREKLF